The 13 T cell receptor beta chains in this list originate from one sample, sequenced in a study of cytomegalovirus exposure and HLA in healthy donors. PCR involved 60 Vbeta and 13 Jbeta primers. The table came from immunoSEQ multiplex PCR; TCRdb's copy has only in-frame clones and leaves some out. The sample shows 85,000 to 100,000 clones, over 70% of them seen only once. The sequenced sample was PBMCs. These receptors all come from a girl aged 2 to 9 in good health and CMV-seropositive.

The genes are TRBV4-1 and TRBJ2-7; 7 bases match TRBD1. The CDR3 length is 15 residues. Trimming at V came to 4 bases and at J to 0 bases, leaving 6 bases not matched to a gene. Germline V CDR1 and CDR2: MGHRA, YSYEKL. CDR3 protein: CASSRIQGNSYEQYF. CDR3 in DNA: TGCGCCAGCAGCCGAATACAGGGGAACTCCTACGAGCAGTACTTC.

V gene TRBV27 combines with J gene TRBJ2-7, with a tentative D call TRBD1 (6 bases). V was pared by 2 bases and J by 2 bases, with 13 bases between. Germline CDR1 and CDR2: MNHEY and SMNVEV (reference sequence). This CDR3 has 15 residues. The CDR3, as DNA: TGTGCCAGCAGTTTAGTTTTACAGGGCACCTACGAGCAGTACTTC. The encoded protein is CASSLVLQGTYEQYF.

This chain uses TRBV19 with TRBJ2-7; D is unclear. Trimming stripped 3 bases from V and 3 bases from J, with 9 bases between. CDR1 is LNHDA, CDR2 SQIVND, per germline (reference sequence). The CDR3 extends over 13 amino acids. CDR3 nucleotides: TGTGCCAGTAGTATCCAGGCCCACTACGAGCAGTACTTC. Its protein product is CASSIQAHYEQYF.

This chain connects TRBV7-8 to TRBJ2-2; 10 bases match TRBD2. CDR1 SGHVS and CDR2 FQNEAQ come from the germline V gene. The CDR3 runs to 16 residues. V trimming: 5 bases; J trimming: 4 bases; junction bases outside the gene matches: 7. The CDR3 here is CASSLLAGGLTGELFF. CDR3 bases: TGTGCCAGCAGCCTATTAGCGGGAGGACTCACCGGGGAGCTGTTTTTT. The entire variable domain, with the rest obtained from reference TRBV7-8 and TRBJ2-2, is as follows: GAGVSQSPRYKVAKRGQDVALRCDPISGHVSLFWYQQALGQGPEFLTYFQNEAQLDKSGLPSDRFFAERPEGSVSTLKIQRTQQEDSAVYLCASSLLAGGLTGELFFGEGSRLTVL.

This chain's CDR3 is CASSPSGYNSPLHF. The CDR3, as DNA: TGTGCCAGCAGTCCCTCGGGGTATAATTCACCCCTCCACTTT. J is TRBJ1-6 and V is TRBV27; D gene ambiguous. The length of the CDR3 is 14 residues. CDR1 and CDR2 (germline): MNHEY, SMNVEV (reference sequence). The ends were cut back, 5 bases at V and 4 bases at J, with 9 bases in the middle.

The table lists this clone with a count of one. J is TRBJ2-4 and V is TRBV7-2, with 11 bases aligning to TRBD2. The J segment lost 8 bases and the V segment lost 4 bases, leaving 10 bases of the junction unmatched. CDR3 size: 16 residues. In germline, CDR1 is SGHTA, CDR2 FQGNSA. The CDR3 nucleotides read TGTGCCAGCAGCTCAATACTAGCGGGAGATCGAGACATTCAGTACTTC. Translation: CASSSILAGDRDIQYF.

The chain recombines TRBV7-3 with TRBJ2-3; maybe TRBD2 (6 bases). The CDR3 has 14 residues. Trimming stripped 4 bases from V and 1 base from J, with 9 bases between. Germline V gives CDR1 SGHTA, CDR2 FQGTGA. DNA for the CDR3: TGTGCCAGCAGCTGGGGCGGGGGCACAGATACGCAGTATTTT. It yields the protein CASSWGGGTDTQYF.

V is TRBV28 and J is TRBJ1-4; D uncertain. CDR1 and CDR2 (germline): MDHEN, SYDVKM. The CDR3 covers 16 residues. The germline V and J ends were trimmed by 6 bases and 2 bases, with 16 bases remaining between them. This CDR3 reads CASRYDTLNTNEKLFF. The CDR3 bases are TGTGCCAGCAGATACGATACCCTAAACACTAATGAAAAACTGTTTTTT. Using reference TRBV28 and TRBJ1-4 for the parts outside the CDR3, the full variable domain is DVKVTQSSRYLVKRTGEKVFLECVQDMDHENMFWYRQDPGLGLRLIYFSYDVKMKEKGDIPEGYSVSREKKERFSLILESASTNQTSMYLCASRYDTLNTNEKLFFGSGTQLSVL.

This sequence joins TRBV19 and TRBJ1-4; tentatively, D is TRBD1 (5 bases). The CDR3 extends over 14 amino acids. Germline V CDR1 and CDR2: LNHDA, SQIVND (reference sequence). V lost 6 bases and J 2 bases, leaving 10 bases between the germline ends. The CDR3 DNA is TGTGCCAGTAGCCCGACAGTGACTAATGAAAAACTGTTTTTT. This sequence encodes CASSPTVTNEKLFF. Drawing the rest from reference TRBV19 and TRBJ1-4, the complete variable domain is DGGITQSPKYLFRKEGQNVTLSCEQNLNHDAMYWYRQDPGQGLRLIYYSQIVNDFQKGDIAEGYSVSREKKESFPLTVTSAQKNPTAFYLCASSPTVTNEKLFFGSGTQLSVL.

V and J are TRBV30 and TRBJ2-7; 8 nucleotides line up with TRBD1. V was pared by 4 bases and J by 4 bases, with 3 bases of the junction left unmatched. The CDR3 sequence is 12 residues long. Germline values: CDR1 GTSNPN, CDR2 SVGIG (reference sequence). In DNA, the CDR3 is TGTGCCTGGACCCGACAGGGGTACGAGCAGTACTTC. Amino acid sequence: CAWTRQGYEQYF.

The V gene is TRBV10-3, the J gene TRBJ2-7, with TRBD2 matching 7 bases. Germline V gives CDR1 ENHRY, CDR2 SYGVKD. The junction had 12 bases not matched to a gene; V was cut back by 11 bases and J by 2 bases. There are 14 residues in the CDR3. Here the CDR3 reads CASSAASGPYEQYF. The CDR3 nucleotides are TGTGCCTCATCGGCGGCTAGCGGACCCTACGAGCAGTACTTC.

The CDR3 DNA follows: TGTGCCTGGAGTGGGGCAGGGCGAGACTATGGCTACACCTTC. It encodes CAWSGAGRDYGYTF. The chain is built from TRBV30 and TRBJ1-2; possibly TRBD1 for D (5 bases). Trimming took 1 base from V and 3 from J, leaving 12 bases between them. This CDR3 has 14 residues. Germline CDR1 reads GTSNPN; CDR2 reads SVGIG (reference sequence).

The rearrangement uses TRBV10-1 and TRBJ2-3; 13 bases line up with TRBD2. CDR1 WNHNN and CDR2 SYGVQD come from the germline V gene (reference sequence). J was trimmed by 2 bases and V by 3 bases; bases with no gene match: 11. The CDR3 runs to 19 residues. The DNA for the CDR3 is TGCGCCAGCAGTGATTCCCTAGGACTAGCGGGAGTTCACACAGATACGCAGTATTTT. Its protein product is CASSDSLGLAGVHTDTQYF.